This passage covers 4 T cell receptor beta chains from one sample sequenced in a study of cytomegalovirus exposure and HLA in healthy donors. The study ran its PCR with 60 Vbeta and 13 Jbeta primers. Data came from immunoSEQ multiplex PCR; TCRdb stores just in-frame clones and leaves some out. The profile shows roughly 170,000 clones, around 80% of them singletons. The sequencing input was PBMCs. The receptors come from a girl aged 2-10 years in good health and CMV-seropositive.

The genes are TRBV28 and TRBJ2-7; 7 nucleotides agree with TRBD2. V was clipped by 7 bases and J by 7 bases; unmatched bases: 13. This CDR3 contains 14 residues. Germline V gives CDR1 MDHEN, CDR2 SYDVKM. The CDR3, as DNA: TGTGCCAGCACCACTTCCCGACTAGCCGGGGAGCAGTACTTC. Translating it yields CASTTSRLAGEQYF.

The chain recombines TRBV29-1 with TRBJ2-3; 7 nucleotides align to TRBD2. The germline V gene encodes CDR1 SQVTM and CDR2 ANQGSEA. The CDR3 has 13 amino acids. Trimming at V came to 7 bases and at J to 6 bases, leaving 10 bases not matched to a gene. As DNA, the CDR3 is TGCAGCGGTGTGGAGGGAGGGCGGGATACGCAGTATTTT. It encodes CSGVEGGRDTQYF.

The chain uses TRBV7-3 and TRBJ2-3; D is perhaps TRBD2 (5 bases). The CDR3 consists of 15 residues. The V end was cut by 8 bases, the J end by 4 bases, with 19 bases between. Germline CDR1 is SGHTA and CDR2 is FQGTGA. CDR3 nucleotides: TGTGCCAGCGCTGCGGGCGGCTTTTGGCCAGATACGCAGTATTTT. This translates into CASAAGGFWPDTQYF.

A few counts support this clone. The chain carries TRBV5-1 and TRBJ1-5, with D unclear. Germline V gives CDR1 SGHRS, CDR2 YFSETQ. Trimming removed 5 bases at V and 11 bases at J, with 17 bases between. There are 13 residues in the CDR3. The CDR3 spells CASSCGVPSSQHF. CDR3 nucleotides: TGCGCCAGCAGTTGCGGGGTTCCGTCGTCCCAGCATTTT. Combining the CDR3 with reference TRBV5-1 and TRBJ1-5 gives the whole variable domain KAGVTQTPRYLIKTRGQQVTLSCSPISGHRSVSWYQQTPGQGLQFLFEYFSETQRNKGNFPGRFSGRQFSNSRSEMNVSTLELGDSALYLCASSCGVPSSQHFGDGTRLSIL.